This TCR beta chain was sequenced for a study of CD8 T cells in Susac syndrome. RNA totalling about 0.5 to 1 ug underwent reverse transcription with random hexamers. TCRdb re-derived calls from the immunoSEQ multiplex PCR reads in MiXCR, one entry per CDR3 protein. In the table there are approximately 150,000 distinct CDR3 sequences, around 86% of which are singletons. Germline assignment: CDR1 MNHEY and CDR2 SMNVEV (reference sequence). This CDR3 comprises 13 residues. The V gene lost 6 bases and the J gene lost 3 bases, with 12 bases spanning the gap. The sequence came from a human donor with multiple sclerosis. The sequencing input was CD8+ T cells from PBMCs. V gene TRBV27 combines with J gene TRBJ2-7, with D tentatively TRBD2 (5 bases). The DNA of the CDR3 is TGTGCCAGCAGCCGAAGTGAGGGCTACGAGCAGTACGTC. Translation gives CASSRSEGYEQYV.